These 12 T cell receptor beta chains share one sample of origin, sequenced in a study of vaccination effects on CD4 cells after COVID-19. TCRdb's copy holds only in-frame clones and misses some; the assay was immunoSEQ multiplex PCR. Counted here are about 29,000 clones, 60% to 75% occurring once; the ten biggest clones make up 15% to 20%. Sequencing was preceded by expansion of antigen-specific CD4+ T cells with viral peptide pools in the ViraFEST assay. Researchers isolated CD4+ T cells once about 11 days of culture had elapsed. Two-dose vaccination with either BNT162b2 or mRNA-1273 was given to the participants. For these TCRs, the target antigens are not known. The sequences come from CD4+ T cells from PBMCs cultured with HCoV-OC43 spike peptides, collected after COVID-19 vaccination. Subset reported: HCoV-OC43 spike overlapping peptide pool stimulation. These receptors were collected from a human donor who received a COVID-19 vaccine.

This clone was observed a single time. This sequence joins TRBV4-1 and TRBJ2-2; the match to TRBD1 covers 7 bases. Losses at the gene ends were 1 base for V and 1 base for J; bases not matched to a gene: 6. Germline V CDR1 and CDR2: MGHRA, YSYEKL. The CDR3 loop spans 17 amino acids. The CDR3 DNA reads TGCGCCAGCAGCCAAGGATTGAGACAGGGGAACACCGGGGAGCTGTTTTTT. It yields the protein CASSQGLRQGNTGELFF.

The chain employs TRBV9 and TRBJ2-5; tentatively, D is TRBD2 (6 bases). From germline, CDR1 is SGDLS and CDR2 YYNGEE. Trimming stripped 0 bases from V and 2 bases from J, with 14 bases between. This CDR3 has 16 amino acids. The CDR3 DNA follows: TGTGCCAGCAGCGTAGCGGGTTATGGGGGGCAAGAGACCCAGTACTTC. Its protein product is CASSVAGYGGQETQYF.

J is TRBJ2-2 and V is TRBV27, with D maybe TRBD2 (6 bases). The CDR3 length is 15 residues. Germline CDR1 is MNHEY and CDR2 is SMNVEV (reference sequence). With 5 bases removed from V and 2 bases from J, the gap between germline ends came to 12 bases. CDR3 sequence reads: CASSPGLINTGELFF. As DNA, the CDR3 is TGTGCCAGCAGTCCGGGACTGATTAACACCGGGGAGCTGTTTTTT.

This rearrangement joins TRBV6-1 to TRBJ1-2, with unresolved D. This CDR3 is built from 16 residues. CDR1 is MNHNS, CDR2 SASEGT, per germline. V was pared by 1 base and J by 4 bases, with 16 bases between. The CDR3 region is CASSEGGWEFSYGYTF. CDR3 nucleotide sequence: TGTGCCAGCAGTGAAGGAGGTTGGGAGTTCTCCTATGGCTACACCTTC.

The J gene is TRBJ2-1, the V gene TRBV24-1; D ambiguous. This CDR3 contains 12 residues. Trimming removed 4 bases at V and 12 bases at J, with 12 bases between. From germline, CDR1 is KGHDR and CDR2 SFDVKD. The CDR3 protein is CATSDFLEGQFF. Written as DNA, the CDR3 is TGTGCCACCAGTGACTTCCTAGAAGGGCAGTTCTTC.

This sequence joins TRBV12-5 and TRBJ1-2, with no clear D. The CDR3 is 14 residues long. Germline V gives CDR1 LGHNT, CDR2 FRNRAP. The germline V and J ends were trimmed by 0 bases and 8 bases, with 13 bases remaining between them. The CDR3 loop is CASGLVPENLGYTF. For the CDR3, the DNA is TGTGCTAGTGGTTTGGTCCCGGAGAACCTAGGCTACACCTTC.

This clone was counted a few times. The J gene is TRBJ1-1, the V gene TRBV2, with TRBD1 matching 7 bases. Germline CDR1 reads SNHLY; CDR2 reads FYNNEI. V shed 1 base and J 0 bases; nucleotides not matched to a gene: 5. The CDR3 runs to 16 residues. The CDR3 DNA reads as TGTGCCAGCAGTGAAGAGCCAGGGACAGTGAACACTGAAGCTTTCTTT. It translates to CASSEEPGTVNTEAFF.

This sequence joins TRBV5-1 and TRBJ1-1; no clear D gene. The CDR3 is 14 residues long. V dropped 6 bases and J dropped 1 base, with 13 bases sitting between them. Per the germline V gene, CDR1 is SGHRS and CDR2 is YFSETQ. CDR3 sequence: CASTPGITNTEAFF. For the CDR3, the DNA is TGCGCCAGCACCCCGGGAATAACGAACACTGAAGCTTTCTTT. Combining the CDR3 with reference TRBV5-1 and TRBJ1-1 gives the whole variable domain KAGVTQTPRYLIKTRGQQVTLSCSPISGHRSVSWYQQTPGQGLQFLFEYFSETQRNKGNFPGRFSGRQFSNSRSEMNVSTLELGDSALYLCASTPGITNTEAFFGQGTRLTVV.

This clone has a handful of counts. The chain is built from TRBV2 and TRBJ2-2, with D unclear. Germline CDR1 SNHLY, CDR2 FYNNEI. This CDR3 comprises 17 residues. Trimming cost V 0 bases and J 7 bases, with 18 bases left between them. CDR3 region: CASSEAPPTSDIGELFF. CDR3 nucleotide sequence: TGTGCCAGCAGTGAAGCTCCCCCTACCTCAGATATCGGGGAGCTGTTTTTT. The full variable domain, with the rest looked up from reference TRBV2 and TRBJ2-2, is EPEVTQTPSHQVTQMGQEVILRCVPISNHLYFYWYRQILGQKVEFLVSFYNNEISEKSEIFDDQFSVERPDGSNFTLKIRSTKLEDSAMYFCASSEAPPTSDIGELFFGEGSRLTVL.

The rearrangement uses TRBV29-1 and TRBJ2-1, with unresolved D. Looked up from germline, CDR1 is SQVTM and CDR2 is ANQGSEA. Trimming stripped 6 bases from V and 5 bases from J, with 20 bases between. This CDR3 has 15 residues. This CDR3 is CSVERSSPHNNEQFF. The CDR3 DNA reads as TGCAGCGTCGAAAGAAGTAGTCCCCACAACAATGAGCAGTTCTTC.

The genes are TRBV11-1 and TRBJ1-5, with D hard to call. Germline CDR1 reads SGHAT; CDR2 reads FQDESV (reference sequence). Trimming left V 2 bases short and J 0 bases short, with 5 bases between. This CDR3 spans 14 amino acids. In nucleotides, the CDR3 is TGTGCCAGCAGCTTACTGGGTAGCAATCAGCCCCAGCATTTT. This encodes CASSLLGSNQPQHF.

In this sample, this clone turned up a few times. DNA for the CDR3: TGTGCCAGCAGCCAAGTATTGGCTGGGGCCAACGTCCTGACTTTC. This codes for CASSQVLAGANVLTF. The genes are TRBV14 and TRBJ2-6, with D unclear. The CDR3 loop spans 15 amino acids. V lost 1 base and J 2 bases, leaving 6 bases between the germline ends. The germline gives CDR1 SGHDN, CDR2 FVKESK.